This TCR beta chain was recovered during a study of blood T cells in healthy people across ages. Across the study: The template switching approach captured approximately one barcoded beta molecule for every two T cells.

In regard to this clonotype: Its antigen is unknown.

With 5 bases clipped from V and 0 bases from J, the junction kept 9 bases outside the gene matches. The CDR3 runs 17 residues. Germline CDR1 is DFQATT and CDR2 is SNEGSKA (reference sequence). Through a sample-barcoded 5' primer and a J-beta primer mix, a second PCR was run for 7 to 11 cycles. TCRdb analysed the 5' RACE reads with MiXCR anew, one entry per CDR3 protein. The sample lists 1.5 million to 2 million distinct CDR3 sequences, roughly 27% seen once, with about 7.7% in the top ten. Study-wide points: Per million T cells, TCR beta diversity dropped about linearly as age rose. Unsorted PBMCs prevented conclusive naive versus antigen-experienced comparison.

Source material: blood. The chain uses TRBV20-1 and TRBJ2-2, with 10 bases fitting TRBD2. This sequence was found in a woman in her twenties or thirties in good health. CDR3 sequence reads: CSAFIAGGLSNTGELFF. CDR3 DNA: TGCAGTGCTTTCATAGCGGGGGGCCTTTCGAACACCGGGGAGCTGTTTTTT.